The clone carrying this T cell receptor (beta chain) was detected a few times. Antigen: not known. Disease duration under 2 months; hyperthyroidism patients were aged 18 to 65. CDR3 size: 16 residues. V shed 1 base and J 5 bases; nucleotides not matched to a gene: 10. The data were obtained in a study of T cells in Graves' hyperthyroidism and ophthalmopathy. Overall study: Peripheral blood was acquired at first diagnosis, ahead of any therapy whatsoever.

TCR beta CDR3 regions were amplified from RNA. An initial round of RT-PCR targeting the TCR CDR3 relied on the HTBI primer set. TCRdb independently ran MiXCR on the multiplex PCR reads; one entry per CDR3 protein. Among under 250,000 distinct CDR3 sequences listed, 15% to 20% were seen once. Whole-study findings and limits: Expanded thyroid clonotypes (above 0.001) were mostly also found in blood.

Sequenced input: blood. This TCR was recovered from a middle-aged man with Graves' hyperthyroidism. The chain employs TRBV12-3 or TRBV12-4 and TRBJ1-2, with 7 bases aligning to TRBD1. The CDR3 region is CASSLETGSRLYGYTF. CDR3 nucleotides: TGTGCCAGCAGTTTAGAGACAGGGAGTCGCCTATATGGCTACACCTTC.